Listed below are T cell receptor beta chains from one sample, sequenced in a study of T-cell memory formation after mild COVID-19. One entry per CDR3 protein results from TCRdb running MiXCR on the 5' RACE reads. The sample carries just over 300,000 distinct CDR3 sequences, roughly a fifth recorded once. The sample was PBMCs or a T cell subset sorted from them (not recorded which). The source of these receptors is a man younger than 30 who had mild COVID-19 (a few samples of this study predate the infection). Cell type and time point are not known. The CDR3 runs from the conserved cysteine through the conserved F or W. Each record gives: D gene, J gene, V gene, clone size, CDR3 DNA, CDR3 protein. D genes are given only for firm matches. Clone size is not always given. Where it is, it says once, few, many or a class for expanded clones.

d_gene: NA; j_gene: TRBJ2-5; v_gene: TRBV18; abundance: once; CDR3nt: TGTGCCAGCTCGGATCCGGGGATGCAAGAGACCCAGTACTTC; CDR3aa: CASSDPGMQETQYF
d_gene: NA; j_gene: TRBJ1-1; v_gene: TRBV20-1; abundance: few; CDR3nt: TGCAGTGCTTCAGACAGGAGGGGTCCCGAAGCTTTCTTT; CDR3aa: CSASDRRGPEAFF
d_gene: TRBD1; j_gene: TRBJ2-1; v_gene: TRBV11-2; abundance: few; CDR3nt: TGTGCCAGCAGCTTAGTTTCAGGGGGCTCCTACAATGAGCAGTTCTTC; CDR3aa: CASSLVSGGSYNEQFF
d_gene: NA; j_gene: TRBJ2-2; v_gene: TRBV5-1; abundance: few; CDR3nt: TGCGCCAGCAGCAATGGACAGTCCACCGGGGAGCTGTTTTTT; CDR3aa: CASSNGQSTGELFF
d_gene: NA; j_gene: TRBJ2-3; v_gene: TRBV7-9; abundance: few; CDR3nt: TGTGCCGGCCAGACCGGCCACACAGATACGCAGTATTTT; CDR3aa: CAGQTGHTDTQYF
d_gene: NA; j_gene: TRBJ2-1; v_gene: TRBV12-3/TRBV12-4; abundance: NA; CDR3nt: TGTGCCAGCAGTTTAGTTCGGGTAGCGGTAAGCTCCTACAATGAGCAGTTCTTC; CDR3aa: CASSLVRVAVSSYNEQFF
d_gene: NA; j_gene: TRBJ2-3; v_gene: TRBV7-2; abundance: many; CDR3nt: TGTGCCAGCAGCTTAGCTAGCTTAGATACGCAGTATTTT; CDR3aa: CASSLASLDTQYF
d_gene: NA; j_gene: TRBJ2-4; v_gene: TRBV3-1; abundance: few; CDR3nt: TGTGCCAGCACCGGCGTGGGAAACATTCAGTACTTC; CDR3aa: CASTGVGNIQYF
d_gene: NA; j_gene: TRBJ1-3; v_gene: TRBV19; abundance: few; CDR3nt: TGTGCCAGTAGTAACGGACAGTGGATCTCTGGAAACACCATATATTTT; CDR3aa: CASSNGQWISGNTIYF
d_gene: NA; j_gene: TRBJ1-1; v_gene: TRBV6-5; abundance: NA; CDR3nt: TGTGCCAGCAGTTACTCCAACCCGGGGACTAGAATCTCTGAAGCTTTCTTT; CDR3aa: CASSYSNPGTRISEAFF
d_gene: NA; j_gene: TRBJ2-5; v_gene: TRBV12-3/TRBV12-4; abundance: NA; CDR3nt: TGTGCCAGCAGTACGATCGCGGGGAAAGACCAAGAGACCCAGTACTTC; CDR3aa: CASSTIAGKDQETQYF
d_gene: NA; j_gene: TRBJ1-3; v_gene: TRBV14; abundance: NA; CDR3nt: TGTGCCAGCAGCCAAGGTGATCTGCGGAATTTT; CDR3aa: CASSQGDLRNF
d_gene: NA; j_gene: TRBJ1-4; v_gene: TRBV20-1; abundance: NA; CDR3nt: TGCAGTGCTAGGGACGACTTGCCCGCAACTAATGAAAAACTGTTTTTT; CDR3aa: CSARDDLPATNEKLFF
d_gene: NA; j_gene: TRBJ1-1; v_gene: TRBV20-1; abundance: few; CDR3nt: TGCAGTGGGAGGGTGAACACTGAAGCTTTCTTT; CDR3aa: CSGRVNTEAFF
d_gene: NA; j_gene: TRBJ1-5; v_gene: TRBV20-1; abundance: few; CDR3nt: TGCAGTGCTAGAGGGGAAAATCAGCCCCAGCATTTT; CDR3aa: CSARGENQPQHF
d_gene: NA; j_gene: TRBJ1-4; v_gene: TRBV5-6; abundance: NA; CDR3nt: TGTGCCAGCAGCTTTTCGGGGGGCCCTAATGAAAAACTGTTTTTT; CDR3aa: CASSFSGGPNEKLFF
d_gene: NA; j_gene: TRBJ2-5; v_gene: TRBV7-9; abundance: NA; CDR3nt: TGTGCCAGCAGGGTGAGGGAGACCCATTACTTC; CDR3aa: CASRVRETHYF
d_gene: NA; j_gene: TRBJ2-7; v_gene: TRBV7-2; abundance: NA; CDR3nt: TGTGCCAGCAGCGAGCAGCCGGGACAACGACACTTC; CDR3aa: CASSEQPGQRHF
d_gene: NA; j_gene: TRBJ2-5; v_gene: TRBV7-2; abundance: few; CDR3nt: TGTGCCAGCAGCTCTAGTGCTGCTGAGGAGACCCAGTACTTC; CDR3aa: CASSSSAAEETQYF
d_gene: NA; j_gene: TRBJ2-5; v_gene: TRBV21-1; abundance: NA; CDR3nt: TGTGCCAGCTCCCACAGGGCTTGGGAGACCCAGTACTTC; CDR3aa: CASSHRAWETQYF
d_gene: NA; j_gene: TRBJ1-1; v_gene: TRBV5-1; abundance: few; CDR3nt: TGCGCCAGCACCGGGGGGGGCTCGAACACTGAAGCTTTCTTT; CDR3aa: CASTGGGSNTEAFF
d_gene: NA; j_gene: TRBJ1-2; v_gene: TRBV20-1; abundance: few; CDR3nt: TGCAGTGCTTCTCGACAGGCCTATGGCTACACCTTC; CDR3aa: CSASRQAYGYTF
d_gene: TRBD1; j_gene: TRBJ1-4; v_gene: TRBV4-2; abundance: NA; CDR3nt: TGTGCCAGCAGCCAAAGTCGACAGGGTGAAAAACTGTTTTTT; CDR3aa: CASSQSRQGEKLFF
d_gene: NA; j_gene: TRBJ1-2; v_gene: TRBV4-3; abundance: few; CDR3nt: TGCGCCAGCAGCTATCGGTGGGGAAAAGAGACCTCGGTGGGGAACGGCTACACCTTC; CDR3aa: CASSYRWGKETSVGNGYTF
d_gene: TRBD1; j_gene: TRBJ2-7; v_gene: TRBV12-3/TRBV12-4; abundance: NA; CDR3nt: TGTGCCAGCAGTTACGGCAGGGGGTTCGGATACGAGCAGTACTTC; CDR3aa: CASSYGRGFGYEQYF
d_gene: NA; j_gene: TRBJ2-3; v_gene: TRBV21-1; abundance: NA; CDR3nt: TGTGCCAGCAGCAAAGTTCCCCGTACCACTGGTACGCAGTATTTT; CDR3aa: CASSKVPRTTGTQYF
d_gene: NA; j_gene: TRBJ1-1; v_gene: TRBV6-5; abundance: few; CDR3nt: TGTGCCAGCAGTTACTGGGCAGGGAGATCCACTGAAGCTTTCTTT; CDR3aa: CASSYWAGRSTEAFF
d_gene: NA; j_gene: TRBJ2-3; v_gene: TRBV5-1; abundance: few; CDR3nt: TGCGCCAGCACCAAAACACTACTCCTAGATACGCAGTATTTT; CDR3aa: CASTKTLLLDTQYF
d_gene: NA; j_gene: TRBJ2-5; v_gene: TRBV20-1; abundance: few; CDR3nt: TGCAGTGCTAGATCGGGGGACGGGCAAGAGACCCAGTACTTC; CDR3aa: CSARSGDGQETQYF
d_gene: TRBD2; j_gene: TRBJ2-2; v_gene: TRBV9; abundance: NA; CDR3nt: TGTGCCAGCAGCCGCGGGGGGGATACCGGGGAGCTGTTTTTT; CDR3aa: CASSRGGDTGELFF
d_gene: TRBD1; j_gene: TRBJ2-1; v_gene: TRBV7-7; abundance: few; CDR3nt: TGTGCCAGCAGCCCGAGGACAGGAAATAATGAGCAGTTCTTC; CDR3aa: CASSPRTGNNEQFF
d_gene: TRBD2; j_gene: TRBJ2-1; v_gene: TRBV20-1; abundance: NA; CDR3nt: TGCAGTGCTAGGGCCGGGACTAGCTACAATGAGCAGTTCTTC; CDR3aa: CSARAGTSYNEQFF
d_gene: NA; j_gene: TRBJ2-3; v_gene: TRBV7-2; abundance: NA; CDR3nt: TGTGCCAGCAGCTTATCAGCGGCTAGCACAGATACGCAGTATTTT; CDR3aa: CASSLSAASTDTQYF
d_gene: TRBD1; j_gene: TRBJ1-6; v_gene: TRBV7-9; abundance: once; CDR3nt: TGTGCCAGCAGCTACTTGGGACAGGGGAATTCACCCATCCACTTT; CDR3aa: CASSYLGQGNSPIHF
d_gene: NA; j_gene: TRBJ2-7; v_gene: TRBV2; abundance: NA; CDR3nt: TGTGCCAGCAGTACAGCTGCGCGCGAGCAGTACTTC; CDR3aa: CASSTAAREQYF
d_gene: TRBD2; j_gene: TRBJ2-5; v_gene: TRBV24-1; abundance: NA; CDR3nt: TGTGCCACCAGTGATTCCGCGGGGGGGGAAGAGACCCAGTACTTC; CDR3aa: CATSDSAGGEETQYF
d_gene: NA; j_gene: TRBJ1-1; v_gene: TRBV6-6; abundance: NA; CDR3nt: TGTGCCAGCAGAACCGGGACATACACTGAAGCTTTCTTT; CDR3aa: CASRTGTYTEAFF
d_gene: NA; j_gene: TRBJ1-1; v_gene: TRBV29-1; abundance: few; CDR3nt: TGCAGCGTAGTAAGAGGGGCCTTGAACACTGAAGCTTTCTTT; CDR3aa: CSVVRGALNTEAFF
d_gene: NA; j_gene: TRBJ2-5; v_gene: TRBV11-2; abundance: NA; CDR3nt: TGTGCCAGCAGCTTAGCTACAGGGCCGTGGGAGACCCAGTACTTC; CDR3aa: CASSLATGPWETQYF
d_gene: NA; j_gene: TRBJ1-5; v_gene: TRBV12-3/TRBV12-4; abundance: many; CDR3nt: TGTGCCAGCAGTTTAAATCAGCCCCAGCATTTT; CDR3aa: CASSLNQPQHF
d_gene: NA; j_gene: TRBJ2-3; v_gene: TRBV4-1; abundance: few; CDR3nt: TGCGCCAGCAGCCAAGGGACTTATGGCACAGATACGCAGTATTTT; CDR3aa: CASSQGTYGTDTQYF
d_gene: NA; j_gene: TRBJ1-1; v_gene: TRBV6-5; abundance: NA; CDR3nt: TGTGCCAGCAGTTACCACCAACAGGGATACACTGAAGCTTTCTTT; CDR3aa: CASSYHQQGYTEAFF
d_gene: NA; j_gene: TRBJ2-1; v_gene: TRBV12-3/TRBV12-4; abundance: NA; CDR3nt: TGTGCCAGCAGTTTAGATAGGCGGGACGATGAGCAGTTCTTC; CDR3aa: CASSLDRRDDEQFF
d_gene: NA; j_gene: TRBJ1-1; v_gene: TRBV15; abundance: few; CDR3nt: TGTGCCACCAGCAGAGACCCCCCTGAAGCTTTCTTT; CDR3aa: CATSRDPPEAFF
d_gene: TRBD2; j_gene: TRBJ2-2; v_gene: TRBV18; abundance: NA; CDR3nt: TGTGCCAGCTCACCACGGAGCCTAGCGGGGAACACCGGGGAGCTGTTTTTT; CDR3aa: CASSPRSLAGNTGELFF
d_gene: TRBD1; j_gene: TRBJ2-5; v_gene: TRBV5-5; abundance: NA; CDR3nt: TGTGCCAGCAGTAGAAGACAGGGAGAAGAGACCCAGTACTTC; CDR3aa: CASSRRQGEETQYF
d_gene: NA; j_gene: TRBJ1-4; v_gene: TRBV4-1; abundance: NA; CDR3nt: TGCGCCAGCAGCCACGGTCCGGGTGGGGCGAATGAAAAACTGTTTTTT; CDR3aa: CASSHGPGGANEKLFF
d_gene: TRBD1; j_gene: TRBJ2-3; v_gene: TRBV5-1; abundance: few; CDR3nt: TGCGCCAGCAGCAATACAGGGGACACAGATACGCAGTATTTT; CDR3aa: CASSNTGDTDTQYF
d_gene: NA; j_gene: TRBJ2-2; v_gene: TRBV28; abundance: NA; CDR3nt: TGTGCCAGCAGTTTATCATCCGGGGAGCTGTTTTTT; CDR3aa: CASSLSSGELFF
d_gene: NA; j_gene: TRBJ2-5; v_gene: TRBV20-1; abundance: few; CDR3nt: TGCAGTGCTATAGGAGGGGGGGTTGAGACCCAGTACTTC; CDR3aa: CSAIGGGVETQYF
d_gene: NA; j_gene: TRBJ2-2; v_gene: TRBV4-2; abundance: few; CDR3nt: TGTGCCAGCAGCCAAGATAAGGGGGACCGTAACACCGGGGAGCTGTTTTTT; CDR3aa: CASSQDKGDRNTGELFF
d_gene: NA; j_gene: TRBJ2-7; v_gene: TRBV14; abundance: few; CDR3nt: TGTGCCAGCAGCCGTCCAGGAAACTACGAGCAGTACTTC; CDR3aa: CASSRPGNYEQYF
d_gene: TRBD2; j_gene: TRBJ2-1; v_gene: TRBV3-1; abundance: NA; CDR3nt: TGTGCCAGCAGCCAAGGCTTGGCGGGGGGCTCCTACAATGAGCAGTTCTTC; CDR3aa: CASSQGLAGGSYNEQFF
d_gene: NA; j_gene: TRBJ2-3; v_gene: TRBV7-2; abundance: NA; CDR3nt: TGTGCCAGCAGCCCCAGTGCAGTAAAAACCACAGATACGCAGTATTTT; CDR3aa: CASSPSAVKTTDTQYF
d_gene: NA; j_gene: TRBJ1-2; v_gene: TRBV28; abundance: NA; CDR3nt: TGTGCCAGCGATCGTCCGGGGGAGAACTATGGCTACACCTTC; CDR3aa: CASDRPGENYGYTF
d_gene: TRBD2; j_gene: TRBJ2-1; v_gene: TRBV4-2; abundance: NA; CDR3nt: TGTGCCAGCAGCCTAGGGCTAGCGGGGGAGTTATACAATGAGCAGTTCTTC; CDR3aa: CASSLGLAGELYNEQFF
d_gene: NA; j_gene: TRBJ2-7; v_gene: TRBV7-9; abundance: NA; CDR3nt: TGTGCCAGCAGCTCTCAAATCTACGAGCAGTACTTC; CDR3aa: CASSSQIYEQYF
d_gene: NA; j_gene: TRBJ1-1; v_gene: TRBV2; abundance: few; CDR3nt: TGTGCCAGCAGTGCAGGGGAGGTCACTGAAGCTTTCTTT; CDR3aa: CASSAGEVTEAFF
d_gene: TRBD1; j_gene: TRBJ1-1; v_gene: TRBV28; abundance: few; CDR3nt: TGTGCCAGCAGTATGTTAGACAGGGCTGAAGCTTTCTTT; CDR3aa: CASSMLDRAEAFF
d_gene: NA; j_gene: TRBJ2-4; v_gene: TRBV5-5; abundance: few; CDR3nt: TGTGCCAGCCAATTAGGGGGGACGGACATTCAGTACTTC; CDR3aa: CASQLGGTDIQYF